This TCR beta chain emerged from a study of control samples from healthy donors and cancer patients. Libraries were prepared by immunoSEQ multiplex PCR; TCRdb keeps only in-frame clonotypes and omits some of them. Seen here are approximately 86,000 clones, more than 75% observed once, and the top ten hold 21%. The receptor was isolated from a man aged 25-40 years in good health. The source material was blood.

The chain's CDR3 is CAWSKRGGSTDTQYF. The CDR3 DNA reads TGTGCCTGGTCGAAGCGGGGGGGTAGTACAGATACGCAGTATTTT. The rearrangement joins TRBV30 to TRBJ2-3; 10 bases fit TRBD2. The germline V gene encodes CDR1 GTSNPN and CDR2 SVGIG (reference sequence). CDR3 size: 15 residues. Unmatched junction bases numbered 8, after V lost 5 bases and J lost 3 bases.